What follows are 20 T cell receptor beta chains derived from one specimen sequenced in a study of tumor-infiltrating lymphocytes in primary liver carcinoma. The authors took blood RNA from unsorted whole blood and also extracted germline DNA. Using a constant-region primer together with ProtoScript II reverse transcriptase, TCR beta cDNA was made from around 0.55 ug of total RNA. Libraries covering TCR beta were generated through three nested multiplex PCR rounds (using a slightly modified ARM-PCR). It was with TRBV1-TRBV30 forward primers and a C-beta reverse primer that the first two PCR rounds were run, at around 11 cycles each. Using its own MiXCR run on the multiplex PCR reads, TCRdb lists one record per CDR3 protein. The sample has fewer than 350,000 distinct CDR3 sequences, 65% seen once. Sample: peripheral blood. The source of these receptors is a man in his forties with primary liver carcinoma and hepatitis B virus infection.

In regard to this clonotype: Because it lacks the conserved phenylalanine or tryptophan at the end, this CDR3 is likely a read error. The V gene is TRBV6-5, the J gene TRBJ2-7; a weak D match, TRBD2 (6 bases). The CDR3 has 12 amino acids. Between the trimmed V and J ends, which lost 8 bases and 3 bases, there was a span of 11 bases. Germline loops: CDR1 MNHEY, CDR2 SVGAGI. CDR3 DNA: TGTGCCAGCGGTGGAGGGTTCTACGAGCAGTACCTC. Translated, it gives CASGGGFYEQYL.

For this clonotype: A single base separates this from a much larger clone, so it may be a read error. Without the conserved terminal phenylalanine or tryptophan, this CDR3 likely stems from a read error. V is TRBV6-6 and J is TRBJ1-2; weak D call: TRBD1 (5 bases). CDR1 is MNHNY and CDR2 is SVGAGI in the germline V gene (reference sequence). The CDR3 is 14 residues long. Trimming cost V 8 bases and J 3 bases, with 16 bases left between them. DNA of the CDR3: TGTGCCAGCCGAAGGCGGGACGGGGACTATGGCTACACCTCC. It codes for CASRRRDGDYGYTS.

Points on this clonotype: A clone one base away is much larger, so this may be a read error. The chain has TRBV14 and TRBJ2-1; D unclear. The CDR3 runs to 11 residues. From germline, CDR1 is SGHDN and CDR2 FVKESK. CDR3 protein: CDSRKDGEQFF. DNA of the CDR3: TGTGACAGCAGAAAAGACGGTGAGCAGTTCTTC. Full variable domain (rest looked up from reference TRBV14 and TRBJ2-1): EAGVTQFPSHSVIEKGQTVTLRCDPISGHDNLYWYRRVMGKEIKFLLHFVKESKQDESGMPNNRFLAERTGGTYSTLKVQPAELEDSGVYFCDSRKDGEQFFGPGTRLTVL.

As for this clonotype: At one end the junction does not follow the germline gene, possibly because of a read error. The CDR3 nucleotides read TGTGCCAGCAGTCCCGGACTGATACGGGTCACCAGGGAGCTGTTTTTT. It yields the protein CASSPGLIRVTRELFF. The chain couples TRBV12-3 or TRBV12-4 to TRBJ2-2; tentatively, D is TRBD2 (5 bases). The CDR3 sequence is 16 residues long.

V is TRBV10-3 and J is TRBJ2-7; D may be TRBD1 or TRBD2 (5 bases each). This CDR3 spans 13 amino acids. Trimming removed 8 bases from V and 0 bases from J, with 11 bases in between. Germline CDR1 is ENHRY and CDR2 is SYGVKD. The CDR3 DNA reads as TGTGCCATCGGGACGGCGAGCTCCTACGAGCAGTACTTC. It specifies CAIGTASSYEQYF.

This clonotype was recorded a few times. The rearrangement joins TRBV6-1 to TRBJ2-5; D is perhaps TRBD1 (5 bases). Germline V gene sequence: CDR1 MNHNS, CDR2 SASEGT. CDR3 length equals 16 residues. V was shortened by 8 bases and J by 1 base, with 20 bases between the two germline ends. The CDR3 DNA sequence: TGTGCCAGCCGTCTATGGGCAGGGCAGACCCAAGAGACCCAGTACTTC. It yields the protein CASRLWAGQTQETQYF.

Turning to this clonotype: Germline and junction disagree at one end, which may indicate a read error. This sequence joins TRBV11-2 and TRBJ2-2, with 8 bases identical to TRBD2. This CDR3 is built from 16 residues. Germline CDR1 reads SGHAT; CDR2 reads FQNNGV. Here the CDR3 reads CASSFSTGGVAGELLF. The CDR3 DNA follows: TGTGCCAGCAGCTTCTCAACGGGGGGGGTGGCCGGGGAGCTGTTATTT.

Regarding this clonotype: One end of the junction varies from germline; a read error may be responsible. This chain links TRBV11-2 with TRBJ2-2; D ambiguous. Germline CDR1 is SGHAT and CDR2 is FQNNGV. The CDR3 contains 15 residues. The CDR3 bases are TGTACCAGCAGCTTAACTGCACAAAAGATCGGGGAGCTGTTTTTT. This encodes CTSSLTAQKIGELFF.

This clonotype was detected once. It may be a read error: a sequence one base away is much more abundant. As DNA, the CDR3 is TGTGTCAGCAGCCAGTTAGGTTTTACAGATACGCAGTATTTT. Translating it yields CVSSQLGFTDTQYF. The chain combines TRBV6-5 with TRBJ2-3; D remains ambiguous. There are 14 residues in the CDR3. Germline CDR1 and CDR2: MNHEY and SVGAGI.

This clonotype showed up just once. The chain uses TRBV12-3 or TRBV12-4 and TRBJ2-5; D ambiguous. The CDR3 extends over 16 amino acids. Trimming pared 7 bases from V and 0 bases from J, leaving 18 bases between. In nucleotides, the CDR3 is TGTGCCAGCAATTTTGGGCCTCTGGGGAACCAAGAGACCCAGTACTTC. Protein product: CASNFGPLGNQETQYF.

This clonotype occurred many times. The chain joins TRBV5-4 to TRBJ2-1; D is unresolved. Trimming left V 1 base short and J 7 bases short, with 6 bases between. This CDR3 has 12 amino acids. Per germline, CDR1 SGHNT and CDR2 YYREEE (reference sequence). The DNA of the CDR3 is TGTGCCAGCAGCTTGTTCGCTAATGAGCAGTTCTTC. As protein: CASSLFANEQFF.

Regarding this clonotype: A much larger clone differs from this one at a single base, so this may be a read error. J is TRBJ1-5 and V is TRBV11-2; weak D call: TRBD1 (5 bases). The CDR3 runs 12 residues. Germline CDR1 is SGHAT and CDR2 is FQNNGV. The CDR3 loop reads CANSLNGGPQHF. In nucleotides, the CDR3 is TGTGCCAACAGCTTAAATGGGGGACCCCAGCATTTT.

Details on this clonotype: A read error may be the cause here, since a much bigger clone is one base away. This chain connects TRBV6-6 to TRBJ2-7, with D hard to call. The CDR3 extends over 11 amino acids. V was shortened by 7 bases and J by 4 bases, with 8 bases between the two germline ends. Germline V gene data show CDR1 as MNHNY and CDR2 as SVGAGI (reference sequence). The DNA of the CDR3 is TGTGCCAGCAATGCAGAATACGAGCAGTACTTC. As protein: CASNAEYEQYF.

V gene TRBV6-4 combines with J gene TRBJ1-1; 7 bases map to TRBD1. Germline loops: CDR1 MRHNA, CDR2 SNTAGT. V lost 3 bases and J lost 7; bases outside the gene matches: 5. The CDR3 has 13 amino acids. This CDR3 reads CASSEVRDSEAFF. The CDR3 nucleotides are TGTGCCAGCAGTGAAGTCCGGGACAGTGAAGCTTTCTTT.

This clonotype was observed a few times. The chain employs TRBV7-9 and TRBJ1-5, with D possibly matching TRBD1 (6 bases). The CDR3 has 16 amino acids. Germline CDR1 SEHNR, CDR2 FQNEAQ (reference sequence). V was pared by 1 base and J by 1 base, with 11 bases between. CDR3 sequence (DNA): TGTGCCAGCAGCTTAGACGGGACACAGAGCAATCAGCCCCAGCATTTT. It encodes CASSLDGTQSNQPQHF.

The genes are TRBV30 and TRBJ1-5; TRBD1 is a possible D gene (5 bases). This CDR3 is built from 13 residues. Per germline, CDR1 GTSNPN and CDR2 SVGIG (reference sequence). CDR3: CALTFGGNQPQHF. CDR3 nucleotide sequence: TGTGCACTGACCTTTGGGGGGAATCAGCCCCAGCATTTT.

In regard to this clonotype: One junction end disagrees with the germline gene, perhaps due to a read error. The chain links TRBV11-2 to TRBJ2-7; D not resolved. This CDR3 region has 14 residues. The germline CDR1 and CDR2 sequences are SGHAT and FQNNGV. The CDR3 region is CTNSLNSLSYEQYF. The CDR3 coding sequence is TGTACCAACAGCTTAAACAGCCTCTCCTACGAGCAGTATTTC. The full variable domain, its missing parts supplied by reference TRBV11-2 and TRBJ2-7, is EAGVAQSPRYKIIEKRQSVAFWCNPISGHATLYWYQQILGQGPKLLIQFQNNGVVDDSQLPKDRFSAERLKGVDSTLKIQPAKLEDSAVYLCTNSLNSLSYEQYFGPGTRLTVT.

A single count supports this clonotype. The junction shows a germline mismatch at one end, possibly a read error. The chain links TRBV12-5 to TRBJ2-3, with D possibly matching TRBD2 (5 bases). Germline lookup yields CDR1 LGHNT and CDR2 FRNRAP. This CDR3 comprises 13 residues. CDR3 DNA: TGTGCTAATGGTCTCTGGGGAGCAGATACACAGTATTTT. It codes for CANGLWGADTQYF.

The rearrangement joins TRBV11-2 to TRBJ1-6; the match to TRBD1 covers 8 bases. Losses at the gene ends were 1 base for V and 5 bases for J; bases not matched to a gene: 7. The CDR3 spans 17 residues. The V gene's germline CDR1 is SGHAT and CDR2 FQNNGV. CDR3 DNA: TGTGCCAGCAGCTTAGGCTCGGACAGGGTGGATAATTCACCCCTCCACTTT. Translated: CASSLGSDRVDNSPLHF.

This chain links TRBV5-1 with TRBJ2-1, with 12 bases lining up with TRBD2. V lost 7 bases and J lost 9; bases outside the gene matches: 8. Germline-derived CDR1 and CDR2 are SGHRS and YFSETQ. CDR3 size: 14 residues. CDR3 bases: TGCGCCAGCCTTCTAGCGGGAGGGCAGGGTGAGCAGTTCTTC. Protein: CASLLAGGQGEQFF.